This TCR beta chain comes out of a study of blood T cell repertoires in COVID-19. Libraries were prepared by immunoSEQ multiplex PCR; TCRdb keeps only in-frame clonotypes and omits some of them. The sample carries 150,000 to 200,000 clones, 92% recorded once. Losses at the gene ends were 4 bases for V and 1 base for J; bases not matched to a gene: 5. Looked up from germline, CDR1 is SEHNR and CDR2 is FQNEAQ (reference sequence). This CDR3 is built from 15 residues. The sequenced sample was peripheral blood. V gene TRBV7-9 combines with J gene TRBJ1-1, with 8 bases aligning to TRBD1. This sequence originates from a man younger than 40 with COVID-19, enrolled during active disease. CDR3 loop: CASSSRTGTNTEAFF. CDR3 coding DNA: TGTGCCAGCAGCTCTCGGACAGGGACGAACACTGAAGCTTTCTTT.